The text below deals with one TCR beta chain. Germline V gives CDR1 MNHEY, CDR2 SVGAGI. This CDR3 is built from 14 residues. Trimming cost V 6 bases and J 1 base, with 10 bases left between them. The sample is drawn from a study of blood T cell repertoires in COVID-19. Study-level information: Collection of acute and convalescent COVID-19 samples took place in the United States, Italy and Spain. The analysed material was cDNA or gDNA that came from T cells, B-cell-depleted T cells, or PBMCs.

In the study's own analysis: Using reference gene primer amplification, nucleated cell counts were estimated. TCRdb's table, derived via immunoSEQ multiplex PCR, lists solely in-frame clones and lacks some. The DNA gave D and trimming, while V, J and clone size come from that table. The profile shows fewer than 200,000 clones, around 90% of them singletons. V gene TRBV6-5 combines with J gene TRBJ1-3; D is unresolved. Material for sequencing was peripheral blood. This TCR came from a man aged 60 to 75 with active or convalescent COVID-19. The CDR3 region is CASSTAPSGNTIYF. CDR3 coding DNA: TGTGCCAGCAGCACAGCTCCTTCTGGAAACACCATATATTTT.